This T cell receptor beta chain was sequenced for a study of CD8 T cells in Susac syndrome. Sequencing of TCR beta was carried out in blood CD8+ and CD4+ T cells. TEMRA cells were enriched by FACS, while CD8+ and CD4+ T cells were obtained through a negative isolation that was performed magnetically. Reverse transcription of about 0.45 to 1 ug RNA was performed with random hexamers. Amplification of the TCR beta CDR3 was carried out by immunoSEQ multiplex PCR, which spanned a total of 54 Vbeta and 13 Jbeta segments. TCRdb called the immunoSEQ multiplex PCR reads again in MiXCR, with one record for every CDR3 protein. This repertoire shows around 170,000 distinct CDR3 sequences, 85% to 95% found once; its top ten account for 0.15% to 0.2%. The specimen was CD8+ T cells from PBMCs. This sequence originates from a human donor with multiple sclerosis.

This CDR3 is CASSIKSGRQETQYF. The CDR3 DNA is TGTGCCAGTAGTATTAAAAGCGGGAGACAAGAGACCCAGTACTTC. This chain links TRBV19 with TRBJ2-5; TRBD2 matches 8 bases. J gave up 2 bases and V 3 bases, and 5 bases lay outside the gene matches. Germline V gene data show CDR1 as LNHDA and CDR2 as SQIVND (reference sequence). There are 15 residues in the CDR3.